The clone carrying this TCR beta chain was detected many times. The antigen remains unidentified. Each CDR3 protein is one row after TCRdb ran MiXCR on the 5' RACE reads. This sample has approximately 390,000 distinct CDR3 sequences, with around a sixth found just once. CDR3 length: 16 residues. V was clipped by 3 bases and J by 2 bases; unmatched bases: 8. Germline CDR1 SGHAT, CDR2 FQNNGV. The data were obtained in a study of T-cell memory formation after mild COVID-19. Study-wide findings and caveats: Contracting CD4+ clones lay largely in CM and EM, with CD8+ ones residing in EMRA.

V and J are TRBV11-2 and TRBJ2-3; 7 bases are shared with TRBD2. The receptor comes from a man between 18 and 35 years old who had mild COVID-19 (a few samples of this study predate the infection). Cell type and time point are not known. The specimen sequenced was PBMCs or a T cell subset sorted from them (not recorded which). This chain's CDR3 is CASSFSGSRPTDTQYF. The CDR3 DNA sequence: TGTGCCAGCAGCTTTAGCGGGTCCAGGCCCACAGATACGCAGTATTTT.